This T cell receptor beta chain comes out of a study of blood T cell repertoires in COVID-19. Study information: Samples of COVID-19 (acute and convalescent) were obtained from the United States, Italy and Spain. PBMCs, B-cell-depleted T cells, or T cells provided the cDNA or gDNA that made up the material.

The CDR3 length is 20 residues. V was clipped by 5 bases and J by 0 bases, with 27 bases between them. Germline-derived CDR1 and CDR2 are MNHEY and SMNVEV (reference sequence). As handled by the study authors: From reference gene primer amplification, estimates of nucleated cell counts were derived. Sequencing used immunoSEQ multiplex PCR; TCRdb keeps in-frame clones, though not all of them. V and J calls and clone size are given by that table; D and trimming were obtained from the DNA. The sample contains some 100,000 clones, approximately 84% of which appear only once. Material: peripheral blood. The chain carries TRBV27 and TRBJ2-3; tentative D call: TRBD2 (6 bases). This clonotype originated in a woman between 45 and 65 years old with acute or convalescent COVID-19. CDR3 sequence: CASSLRSRRGTTFSTDTQYF. For the CDR3, the DNA is TGTGCCAGCAGTCTCCGCTCCCGGCGGGGCACTACCTTTAGCACAGATACGCAGTATTTT.